This T cell receptor (beta chain) appears in the sequencing data of a study of shared clonotypes between healthy human individuals. Study background: CD4 naive cells filled three plates per donor, CD4 memory three, CD8 naive two and CD8 memory one.

Measured with immunoSEQ multiplex PCR; TCRdb has only the in-frame clones, and not every one. Here the sample spans hundreds of thousands of clones, about 74% being singletons. This clone appeared a few times. Antigen: not known. Overall study results and limits: Naive CD4 clonotypes were shared across a few donors at around 5%. The small donor group covered limited genetic and exposure diversity.

The CDR3 loop spans 19 amino acids. The J segment lost 4 bases and the V segment lost 7 bases, leaving 16 bases of the junction unmatched. In germline, CDR1 is SNHLY, CDR2 FYNNEI. V gene TRBV2 combines with J gene TRBJ2-3; 14 bases are shared with TRBD2. The material sequenced was memory CD4+ T cells sorted from blood. Subset: CD45RA-negative fraction. The receptor was derived from a young woman in good health. The CDR3 DNA follows: TGTGCCAGCACCTGGAGGATTATGACTAGCGGGAGGGGTTCAGATACGCAGTATTTT. It is translated as CASTWRIMTSGRGSDTQYF.